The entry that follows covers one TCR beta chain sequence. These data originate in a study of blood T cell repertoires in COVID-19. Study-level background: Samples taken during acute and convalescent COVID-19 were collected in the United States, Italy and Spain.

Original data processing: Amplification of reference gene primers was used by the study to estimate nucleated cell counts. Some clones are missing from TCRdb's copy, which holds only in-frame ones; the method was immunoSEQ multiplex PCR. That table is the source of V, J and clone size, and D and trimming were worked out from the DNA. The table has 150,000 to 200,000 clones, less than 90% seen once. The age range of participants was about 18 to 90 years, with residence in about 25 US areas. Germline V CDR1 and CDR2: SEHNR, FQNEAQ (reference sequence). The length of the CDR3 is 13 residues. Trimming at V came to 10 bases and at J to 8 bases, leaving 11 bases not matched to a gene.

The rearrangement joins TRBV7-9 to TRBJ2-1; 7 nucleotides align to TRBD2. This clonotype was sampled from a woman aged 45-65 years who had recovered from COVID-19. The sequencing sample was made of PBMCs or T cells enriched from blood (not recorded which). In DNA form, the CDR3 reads TGTGCCACCTCGAGCGGGATGAGGGATGAGCAGTTCTTC. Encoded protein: CATSSGMRDEQFF.